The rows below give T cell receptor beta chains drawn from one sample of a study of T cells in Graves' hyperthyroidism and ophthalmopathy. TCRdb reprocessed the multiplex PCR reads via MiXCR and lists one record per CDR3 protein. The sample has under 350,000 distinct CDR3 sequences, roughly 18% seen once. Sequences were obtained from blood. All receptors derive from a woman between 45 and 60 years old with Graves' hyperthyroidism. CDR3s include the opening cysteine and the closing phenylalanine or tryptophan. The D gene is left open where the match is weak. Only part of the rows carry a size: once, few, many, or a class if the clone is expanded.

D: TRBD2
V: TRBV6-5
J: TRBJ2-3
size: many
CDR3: CASSYGAGAEADTQYF
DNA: TGTGCCAGCAGTTACGGAGCGGGAGCGGAGGCAGATACGCAGTATTTT

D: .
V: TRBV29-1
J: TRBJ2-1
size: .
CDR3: CSVEYSALSYNEQFF
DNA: TGCAGCGTTGAATATTCGGCGCTCTCCTACAATGAGCAGTTCTTC

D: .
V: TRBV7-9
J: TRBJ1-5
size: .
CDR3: CASSLMGRGNNQPQHF
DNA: TGTGCCAGCAGCTTAATGGGACGGGGGAACAATCAGCCCCAGCATTTT

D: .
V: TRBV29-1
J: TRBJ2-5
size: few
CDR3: CSVEEGVETQYF
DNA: TGCAGCGTTGAAGAGGGTGTGGAGACCCAGTACTTC

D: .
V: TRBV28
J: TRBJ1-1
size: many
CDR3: CASSTKRDIEAFF
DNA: TGTGCCAGCAGCACTAAAAGGGACATTGAAGCTTTCTTT

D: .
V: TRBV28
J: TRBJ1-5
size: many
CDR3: CASSSLGAGSNQPQHF
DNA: TGTGCCAGCAGTTCCCTCGGGGCGGGTAGCAATCAGCCCCAGCATTTT

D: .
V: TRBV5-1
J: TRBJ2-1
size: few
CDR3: CASSLDGWISYNEQFF
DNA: TGCGCCAGCAGCTTGGACGGTTGGATCTCCTACAATGAGCAGTTCTTC

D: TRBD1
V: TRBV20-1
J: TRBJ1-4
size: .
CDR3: CSASETGIDEKLFF
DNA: TGCAGTGCTAGCGAGACAGGGATCGATGAAAAACTGTTTTTT

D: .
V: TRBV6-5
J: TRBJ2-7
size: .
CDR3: CASSYSTGAYEQYF
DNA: TGTGCCAGCAGTTACTCGACCGGCGCCTACGAGCAGTACTTC

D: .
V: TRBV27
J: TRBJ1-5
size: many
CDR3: CASSFRQLNQPQHF
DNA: TGTGCCAGCAGTTTTCGACAGCTTAATCAGCCCCAGCATTTT

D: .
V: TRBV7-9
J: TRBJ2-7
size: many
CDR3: CASRNAGTETYEQYF
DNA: TGTGCCAGCAGGAACGCCGGGACTGAGACCTACGAGCAGTACTTC

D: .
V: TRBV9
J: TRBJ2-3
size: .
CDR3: CASSVGGGLADTQYF
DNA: TGTGCCAGCAGCGTAGGGGGCGGGCTCGCAGATACGCAGTATTTT

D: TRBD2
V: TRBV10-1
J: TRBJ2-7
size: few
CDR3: CASSVSGGEQYF
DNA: TGCGCCAGCAGTGTCTCGGGGGGCGAGCAGTACTTC

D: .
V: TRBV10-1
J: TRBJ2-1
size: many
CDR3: CASSRDRLNEQFF
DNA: TGCGCCAGCAGCAGGGATAGGCTGAATGAGCAGTTCTTC

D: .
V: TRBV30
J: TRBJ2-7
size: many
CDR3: CAWSVGGAYEQYF
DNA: TGTGCCTGGAGTGTTGGTGGGGCCTACGAGCAGTACTTC

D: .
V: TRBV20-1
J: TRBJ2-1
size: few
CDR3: CSARTNRENEQFF
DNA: TGCAGTGCTAGAACCAACCGAGAGAATGAGCAGTTCTTC

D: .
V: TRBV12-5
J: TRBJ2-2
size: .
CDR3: CASGLVWSEGDSGELFF
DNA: TGTGCTAGTGGTTTGGTATGGTCTGAGGGGGATAGCGGGGAGCTGTTTTTT

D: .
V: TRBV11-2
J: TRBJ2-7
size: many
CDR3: CASSPTNRRRQAQVSYEQYF
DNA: TGTGCCAGCAGCCCCACCAATCGGAGGCGACAAGCCCAAGTCTCCTACGAGCAGTACTTC

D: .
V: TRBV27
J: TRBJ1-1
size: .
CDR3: CASSSLGSNTEAFF
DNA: TGTGCCAGCAGCAGTCTCGGGTCGAACACTGAAGCTTTCTTT

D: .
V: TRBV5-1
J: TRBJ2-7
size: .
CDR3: CASSLNPNNYEQYF
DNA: TGCGCCAGCAGCTTGAATCCCAACAACTACGAGCAGTACTTC

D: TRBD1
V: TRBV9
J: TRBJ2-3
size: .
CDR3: CASSATETGTDTQYF
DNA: TGTGCCAGCAGCGCTACGGAGACAGGGACCGATACGCAGTATTTT

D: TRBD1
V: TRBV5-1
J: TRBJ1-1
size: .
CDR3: CASSLGDRGWGTEAFF
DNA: TGCGCCAGCAGCTTGGGTGACAGGGGATGGGGCACTGAAGCTTTCTTT

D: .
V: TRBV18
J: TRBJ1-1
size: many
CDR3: CASSPGAPGATEAFF
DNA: TGTGCCAGCTCACCAGGGGCCCCCGGTGCGACTGAAGCTTTCTTT

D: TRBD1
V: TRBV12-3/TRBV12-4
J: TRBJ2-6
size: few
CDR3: CASSLSGDRDLESGANVLTF
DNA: TGTGCCAGCAGTTTAAGTGGGGACAGGGACTTGGAGTCTGGGGCCAACGTCCTGACTTTC

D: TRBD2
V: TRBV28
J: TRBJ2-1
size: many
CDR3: CASRPNPGLATSNEQFF
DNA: TGTGCCAGCAGGCCTAACCCGGGACTAGCCACGTCAAATGAGCAGTTCTTC

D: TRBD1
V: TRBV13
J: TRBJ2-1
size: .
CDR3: CASGRDSQYNEQFF
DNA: TGTGCCAGCGGCCGGGACAGTCAATATAATGAGCAGTTCTTC

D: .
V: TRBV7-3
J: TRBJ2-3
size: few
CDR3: CASSLSQLPGTDTQYF
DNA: TGTGCCAGCAGCTTATCACAGCTTCCTGGCACAGATACGCAGTATTTT

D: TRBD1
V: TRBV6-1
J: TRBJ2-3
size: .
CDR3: CASSETPGGLADTQYF
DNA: TGTGCCAGCAGTGAAACCCCAGGGGGCTTGGCAGATACGCAGTATTTT

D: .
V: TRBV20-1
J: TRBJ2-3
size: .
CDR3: CSARGRGLTDTQYF
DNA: TGCAGTGCTAGGGGTCGGGGGCTCACAGATACGCAGTATTTT

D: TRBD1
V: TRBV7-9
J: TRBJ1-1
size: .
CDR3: CASRVQGGTEAFF
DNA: TGTGCCAGCAGAGTACAGGGGGGCACTGAAGCTTTCTTT

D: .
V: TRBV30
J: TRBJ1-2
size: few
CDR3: CAWSVGDSLGYTF
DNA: TGTGCCTGGAGTGTAGGTGACTCCCTAGGCTACACCTTC

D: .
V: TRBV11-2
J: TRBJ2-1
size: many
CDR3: CASMRGSYNEQFF
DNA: TGTGCCAGCATGAGGGGTTCCTACAATGAGCAGTTCTTC

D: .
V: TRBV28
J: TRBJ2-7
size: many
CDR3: CASSFPPVYEQYF
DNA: TGTGCCAGCAGTTTCCCCCCCGTCTACGAGCAGTACTTC

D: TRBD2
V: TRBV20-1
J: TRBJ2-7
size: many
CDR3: CSAPGIAGFAYEQYF
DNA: TGCAGTGCTCCCGGAATAGCGGGATTCGCCTACGAGCAGTACTTC

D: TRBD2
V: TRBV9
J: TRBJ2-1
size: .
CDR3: CASSVDAREGFYNEQFF
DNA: TGTGCCAGCAGCGTAGATGCGCGGGAGGGCTTCTACAATGAGCAGTTCTTC

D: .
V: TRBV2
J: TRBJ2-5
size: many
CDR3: CASSDGETQYF
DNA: TGTGCCAGCAGTGATGGAGAGACCCAGTACTTC

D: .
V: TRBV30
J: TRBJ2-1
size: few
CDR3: CAWKEGPFVEQFF
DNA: TGTGCCTGGAAAGAGGGCCCCTTCGTTGAGCAGTTCTTC

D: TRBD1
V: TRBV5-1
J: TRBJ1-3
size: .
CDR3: CASRETGGALNTIYF
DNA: TGCGCCAGCAGGGAAACAGGGGGCGCATTAAACACCATATATTTT

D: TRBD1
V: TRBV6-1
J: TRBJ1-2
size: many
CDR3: CASSPTGANYGYTF
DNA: TGTGCCAGCAGCCCGACAGGGGCTAACTATGGCTACACCTTC

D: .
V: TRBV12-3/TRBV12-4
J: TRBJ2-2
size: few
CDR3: CASSLNPQQGTGELFF
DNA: TGTGCCAGCAGTTTAAACCCACAACAGGGAACCGGGGAGCTGTTTTTT

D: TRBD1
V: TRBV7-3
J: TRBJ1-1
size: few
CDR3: CASSLTGETEAFF
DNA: TGTGCCAGCAGCTTGACAGGGGAGACTGAAGCTTTCTTT

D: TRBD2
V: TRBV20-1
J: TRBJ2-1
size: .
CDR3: CSAALGGNSYNEQFF
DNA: TGCAGTGCCGCCCTCGGGGGGAACTCCTACAATGAGCAGTTCTTC

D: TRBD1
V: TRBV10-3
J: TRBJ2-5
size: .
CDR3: CAISSTGDETQYF
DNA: TGTGCCATCAGCTCGACAGGGGATGAGACCCAGTACTTC

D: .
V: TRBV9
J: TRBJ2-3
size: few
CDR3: CASSLRNTDTQYF
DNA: TGTGCCAGCAGCCTCCGAAACACAGATACGCAGTATTTT

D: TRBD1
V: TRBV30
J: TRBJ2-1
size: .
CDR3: CAWTLGTGYNEQFF
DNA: TGTGCCTGGACCCTCGGGACAGGGTACAATGAGCAGTTCTTC

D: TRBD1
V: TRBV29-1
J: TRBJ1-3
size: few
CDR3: CSVETGGFGNTIYF
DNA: TGCAGCGTTGAAACAGGGGGCTTTGGAAACACCATATATTTT

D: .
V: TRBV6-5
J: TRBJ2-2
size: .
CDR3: CASSYGGTYTGELFF
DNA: TGTGCCAGCAGTTACGGGGGGACCTACACCGGGGAGCTGTTTTTT

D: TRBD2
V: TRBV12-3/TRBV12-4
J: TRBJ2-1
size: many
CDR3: CASSLQLAGGPWEQFF
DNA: TGTGCCAGCAGTCTCCAACTAGCGGGAGGGCCCTGGGAGCAGTTCTTC